The 14 T cell receptor beta chains given below trace back to one sample, sequenced in a study of cytomegalovirus exposure and HLA in healthy donors. Primers included in the PCR were 60 Vbeta and 13 Jbeta primers. The assay was immunoSEQ multiplex PCR, and TCRdb's table has in-frame clones only and misses some. The sample includes some 150,000 clones, roughly 79% seen only once; the top ten take around 14%. The source material was PBMCs. The receptors stem from a woman aged 50 to 60 in good health and CMV-seronegative.

The chain joins TRBV27 to TRBJ1-5; D remains ambiguous. This CDR3 comprises 14 residues. The germline V gene encodes CDR1 MNHEY and CDR2 SMNVEV (reference sequence). V gave up 3 bases and J gave up 5 bases, with 11 bases separating them. In DNA form, the CDR3 reads TGTGCCAGCAGTTTTGGGCCGATGGATCAGCCCCAGCATTTT. This sequence encodes CASSFGPMDQPQHF.

The chain combines TRBV28 with TRBJ1-3; TRBD1 matches at 7 bases. The V gene end was trimmed by 4 bases and the J gene end by 1 base; junction bases not matched to a gene: 22. The CDR3 has 21 amino acids. From germline, CDR1 is MDHEN and CDR2 SYDVKM. CDR3 region: CASSSNVRDRNPIRSGNTIYF. The CDR3 DNA follows: TGTGCCAGCAGTTCAAACGTCCGGGACAGAAACCCGATTAGGTCTGGAAACACCATATATTTT.

This rearrangement joins TRBV2 to TRBJ2-3; TRBD2 matches 9 bases. CDR1 is SNHLY and CDR2 is FYNNEI in the germline V gene. The CDR3 spans 17 residues. The trim removed 0 bases at V and 3 bases at J, leaving 7 bases unmatched. CDR3: CASSEAGTSSYTDTQYF. CDR3 sequence (DNA): TGTGCCAGCAGTGAAGCGGGGACTAGCTCCTATACAGATACGCAGTATTTT.

This chain joins TRBV9 and TRBJ2-2; TRBD2 aligns across 7 bases. The CDR3 runs to 14 residues. After removal of 0 bases from V and 6 bases from J, the junction contained 2 bases not matched to a gene. Looked up from germline, CDR1 is SGDLS and CDR2 is YYNGEE. The CDR3 nucleotides are TGTGCCAGCAGCGTAGGGGGAGGGGCCGGGGAGCTGTTTTTT. It translates to CASSVGGGAGELFF.

The gene calls are TRBV30 and TRBJ2-5, with 9 nucleotides matching TRBD2. Germline CDR1 and CDR2: GTSNPN and SVGIG (reference sequence). The CDR3 runs 14 residues. V shed 3 bases and J 5 bases; nucleotides not matched to a gene: 7. Written as DNA, the CDR3 is TGTGCCTGGAGGGCTAGCGGGGCCAGGGAGACCCAGTACTTC. As protein: CAWRASGARETQYF.

The chain uses TRBV6-1 and TRBJ1-1; 7 nucleotides agree with TRBD1. CDR3 length: 12 residues. CDR1 MNHNS and CDR2 SASEGT come from the germline V gene. The J segment lost 6 bases and the V segment lost 7 bases, leaving 5 bases of the junction unmatched. The CDR3 DNA reads TGTGCCAGCATGACAGGGATCGCTGAAGCTTTCTTT. Amino acids: CASMTGIAEAFF.

The chain combines TRBV18 with TRBJ2-5; 7 positions match TRBD1. The CDR3 sequence is 13 residues long. Germline values: CDR1 KGHSH, CDR2 LQKENI. V lost 6 bases, J lost 4 bases, and 5 bases stayed unmatched. The CDR3 nucleotides are TGTGCCAGCTCTACAGGGGTCGGAGAGACCCAGTACTTC. Translation gives CASSTGVGETQYF.

The chain uses TRBV30 and TRBJ1-5; 10 bases agree with TRBD1. Losses at the gene ends were 3 bases for V and 7 bases for J; bases not matched to a gene: 12. The CDR3 totals 16 residues. CDR1 and CDR2 from the germline V gene are GTSNPN and SVGIG (reference sequence). The CDR3 spells CAWSQETGGGGQPQHF. CDR3 bases: TGTGCCTGGAGCCAGGAGACAGGGGGCGGGGGGCAGCCCCAGCATTTT.

The sample holds one count of this clone. CDR3 sequence (DNA): TGTGCCAGCAGCTTGGCTGGAGGGAATGAAAAACTGTTTTTT. This codes for CASSLAGGNEKLFF. The V call is TRBV5-6, the J call TRBJ1-4; D gene ambiguous. This CDR3 has 14 amino acids. Germline V gene sequence: CDR1 SGHDT, CDR2 YYEEEE. V was clipped by 0 bases and J by 5 bases, with 8 bases between them. Based on the CDR3 plus reference TRBV5-6 and TRBJ1-4, the full variable domain is DAGVTQSPTHLIKTRGQQVTLRCSPKSGHDTVSWYQQALGQGPQFIFQYYEEEERQRGNFPDRFSGHQFPNYSSELNVNALLLGDSALYLCASSLAGGNEKLFFGSGTQLSVL.

The chain recombines TRBV4-3 with TRBJ1-2; D may be TRBD1 (5 bases). Deletions cut 0 bases from V and 4 bases from J, with 12 bases between. The CDR3 extends over 15 amino acids. Germline V lookup: CDR1 LGHNA, CDR2 YSLEER. CDR3 sequence: CASSQEDGGTYGYTF. In DNA, the CDR3 is TGCGCCAGCAGCCAAGAAGATGGGGGGACCTATGGCTACACCTTC.

The chain is built from TRBV18 and TRBJ1-1; D remains ambiguous. This CDR3 region has 13 residues. Trimming took 3 bases from V and 0 from J, leaving 5 bases between them. CDR1 KGHSH and CDR2 LQKENI come from the germline V gene. Written as DNA, the CDR3 is TGTGCCAGCTCACCCAGCGTGAACACTGAAGCTTTCTTT. Its protein is CASSPSVNTEAFF.

The chain recombines TRBV7-2 with TRBJ2-1, with D maybe TRBD2 (6 bases). Germline V gene lookup returns CDR1 SGHTA and CDR2 FQGNSA. The CDR3 spans 13 residues. With 7 bases removed from V and 0 bases from J, the gap between germline ends came to 7 bases. CDR3 in amino acids: CASMDYSYNEQFF. CDR3 nucleotide sequence: TGTGCCAGCATGGACTACTCCTACAATGAGCAGTTCTTC.

The chain is built from TRBV9 and TRBJ2-2; perhaps TRBD2 as D (6 bases). V gave up 0 bases and J gave up 5 bases, with 14 bases separating them. The CDR3 totals 16 residues. The germline CDR1 and CDR2 sequences are SGDLS and YYNGEE. The CDR3 loop is CASSVGDGSGTGELFF. The CDR3 DNA sequence: TGTGCCAGCAGCGTAGGGGACGGGAGTGGGACCGGGGAGCTGTTTTTT.

This clone was found a few times. The chain links TRBV13 to TRBJ2-7; 8 nucleotides align to TRBD2. The CDR3 runs to 14 residues. V shed 4 bases, J shed 1 base, and the junction held 3 bases outside the gene matches. Germline lookup yields CDR1 PRHDT and CDR2 FYEKMQ (reference sequence). CDR3: CASSSAGDSYEQYF. DNA of the CDR3: TGTGCCAGCAGCTCAGCGGGAGATTCCTACGAGCAGTACTTC.